The 6 T cell receptor beta chains below come from one sample, sequenced in a study of response to subunit inactivated influenza vaccine. TCRdb analysed the RT-PCR reads with MiXCR anew, one entry per CDR3 protein. The profile covers around 600,000 distinct CDR3 sequences, with around 11% appearing a single time and 8% to 13% taken by the ten largest. This sample also appeared in a second study, on T cells expressing NK-cell markers. As that study records: In generating TCR beta cDNA, 5'RACE template switching with UMIs was used.

The sample consisted of PBMCs from blood, taken on the day of vaccination. The source is a man between 50 and 59 years old who received an inactivated influenza vaccine.

The chain recombines TRBV29-1 with TRBJ2-7; D is undetermined. Trimming stripped 2 bases from V and 1 base from J, with 15 bases between. There are 15 residues in the CDR3. Per germline, CDR1 SQVTM and CDR2 ANQGSEA. This chain's CDR3 is CSVESVFEKSYEQYF. CDR3 nucleotide sequence: TGCAGCGTTGAATCGGTTTTTGAAAAATCCTACGAGCAGTACTTC.

This chain joins TRBV12-3 or TRBV12-4 and TRBJ2-5; 9 bases line up with TRBD2. V gave up 6 bases and J gave up 3 bases; unmatched junction bases: 8. The CDR3 contains 15 residues. CDR3 bases: TGTGCCAGCAGCCCCGGAGCGGGAGGAGAAGAGACCCAGTACTTC. Its protein is CASSPGAGGEETQYF.

This clonotype was seen at least ten times. This chain links TRBV5-1 with TRBJ2-1; D may be TRBD1 (6 bases). The CDR3 runs 13 residues. The germline V gene has CDR1 SGHRS and CDR2 YFSETQ. Trimming cost V 4 bases and J 6 bases, with 11 bases left between them. CDR3 sequence: CASSPGQLNEQFF. CDR3 sequence (DNA): TGCGCCAGCAGCCCGGGACAACTCAATGAGCAGTTCTTC.

The V gene is TRBV18, the J gene TRBJ2-1, with TRBD1 as a possible D gene (6 bases). The germline V gene has CDR1 KGHSH and CDR2 LQKENI. The V end lost 4 bases, the J end lost 0 bases, and 19 bases lay between the germline ends. The CDR3 is 18 amino acids. The CDR3 region has the DNA TGTGCCAGCTCACGAGGGCATGGACAGCGATACTCCTACAATGAGCAGTTCTTC. Encoded protein: CASSRGHGQRYSYNEQFF.

The table lists this clonotype with a few counts. The chain has TRBV20-1 and TRBJ1-1; tentatively, D is TRBD1 (6 bases). Trimming removed 6 bases from V and 7 bases from J, with 21 bases in between. Germline V CDR1 and CDR2: DFQATT, SNEGSKA (reference sequence). The CDR3 has 14 amino acids. This chain's CDR3 is CSAPREGVKNEAFF. The DNA for the CDR3 is TGCAGTGCCCCGCGAGAGGGGGTTAAGAATGAAGCTTTCTTT.

A few counts support this clonotype. The genes are TRBV6-5 and TRBJ2-6; 8 bases are shared with TRBD1. The ends lost 0 bases at V and 0 bases at J; junction bases unmatched: 4. The CDR3 sequence is 18 residues long. CDR1 MNHEY and CDR2 SVGAGI come from the germline V gene. CDR3 DNA: TGTGCCAGCAGTTACTCGGGCAGGGGGCTCTCTGGGGCCAACGTCCTGACTTTC. Its protein product is CASSYSGRGLSGANVLTF.